This T cell receptor (beta chain) was observed in a study of T cells in Graves' hyperthyroidism and ophthalmopathy. This CDR3 is built from 15 residues. CDR1 and CDR2 (germline): SGHTA, FQGNSA. Trimming left V 5 bases short and J 5 bases short, with 19 bases between. RNA transcripts were the template for amplifying TCR beta CDR3 regions. A set of HTBI primers served as the primers for a first-round RT-PCR of the TCR CDR3. Via MiXCR, TCRdb re-called the multiplex PCR reads, giving one row per CDR3 protein. This table holds some 800,000 distinct CDR3 sequences, 38% found once. The sample comprised blood. The receptor was isolated from a man aged 18 to 29 with Graves' hyperthyroidism. The rearrangement joins TRBV7-2 to TRBJ2-7, with TRBD1 as a possible D gene (5 bases). CDR3 bases: TGTGCCAGCAGCCAAGTAGACACCTTGGACAACGAGCAGTACTTC. Its protein is CASSQVDTLDNEQYF.